The clone carrying this T cell receptor (beta chain) was seen only a few times. Its matching antigen is unknown. Primed by a sample-barcoded 5' primer and a J-beta primer mix, a second PCR proceeded for 7 to 11 cycles. Every individual sample yielded 3 million or more paired-end reads (each containing CDR3). From the 5' RACE reads, TCRdb called clonotypes with MiXCR, one entry per CDR3 protein. In the table there are about 730,000 distinct CDR3 sequences, approximately 43% of which are singletons. The data are from a study of blood T cells in healthy people across ages. Study-wide results and limits: Whereas aged donors had fewer naive CD4+ cells, long-lived donors had more of them and higher diversity. With age, beta diversity per million T cells declined roughly linearly, significantly by 40.

Each sample gave at least 7 million isolated PBMCs. The CDR3 sequence is 17 residues long. V gave up 5 bases and J gave up 5 bases; unmatched junction bases: 9. The chain uses TRBV12-3 or TRBV12-4 and TRBJ2-3, with TRBD2 identical over 14 bases. The sequencing sample was made of blood. This receptor was taken from a woman aged 55-70 years in good health. This CDR3 is CASSAGLAGAGGDTQYF. In DNA, the CDR3 is TGTGCCAGCAGTGCGGGACTAGCGGGGGCGGGTGGAGATACGCAGTATTTT.